The rows below give T cell receptor beta chains drawn from one sample of a study of blood T cells in healthy people across ages. Using its own MiXCR run on the 5' RACE reads, TCRdb lists one record per CDR3 protein. Of 600,000 to 800,000 distinct CDR3 sequences listed, under 25% are singletons. The specimen sequenced was blood. These receptors were obtained from a man in his 70s in good health. The CDR3 runs from the conserved cysteine through the conserved F or W. Each record gives: D gene, V gene, clone size, J gene, CDR3 protein, CDR3 DNA. The D gene is left open where the match is weak. Only some rows state a clone size, as once, few, many or a class for expanded clones.

>-|TRBV7-8|-|TRBJ2-5
CASSLNFAQQETQYF
TGTGCCAGCAGCTTGAATTTTGCGCAACAAGAGACCCAGTACTTC
>-|TRBV29-1|many|TRBJ2-7
CSVSGTTYEQYF
TGCAGCGTCTCCGGGACGACGTACGAGCAGTACTTC
>-|TRBV5-1|many|TRBJ2-3
CASSLEVSNTDTQYF
TGCGCCAGCAGCTTGGAGGTTAGCAACACAGATACGCAGTATTTT
>-|TRBV4-3|once|TRBJ2-7
CASSQDETAVTYEQYF
TGCGCCAGCAGCCAAGATGAGACAGCGGTTACCTACGAGCAGTACTTC
>-|TRBV7-8|-|TRBJ1-2
CANSLADPRSYGYTF
TGTGCCAACAGCTTAGCGGACCCACGAAGCTATGGCTACACCTTC
>-|TRBV20-1|-|TRBJ1-2
CSVVGGDGGYTF
TGCAGTGTCGTAGGAGGGGATGGTGGCTACACCTTC
>TRBD2|TRBV19|-|TRBJ2-1
CASSDGLAAYNEQFF
TGTGCCAGTAGTGACGGACTAGCGGCCTACAATGAGCAGTTCTTC
>TRBD2|TRBV19|-|TRBJ2-7
CASSATSGSPLEQYF
TGTGCCAGTAGTGCGACTAGCGGGAGCCCACTCGAGCAGTACTTC
>-|TRBV5-6|-|TRBJ2-7
CASTWRAPAYEQYF
TGTGCCAGCACCTGGAGGGCACCAGCCTACGAGCAGTACTTC
>-|TRBV27|few|TRBJ2-6
CASTWRTSGANVLTF
TGTGCCAGCACCTGGAGGACCTCTGGGGCCAACGTCCTGACTTTC
>-|TRBV4-3|-|TRBJ1-4
CASSQGDGFNEKLFF
TGCGCCAGCAGCCAAGGGGACGGCTTTAATGAAAAACTGTTTTTT
>TRBD1|TRBV7-2|-|TRBJ1-5
CASSATAGTGALNQPQHF
TGTGCCAGCAGCGCGACCGCCGGGACAGGGGCGCTCAATCAGCCCCAGCATTTT
>-|TRBV5-1|few|TRBJ2-3
CASSLGLGRDTQYF
TGCGCCAGCAGCTTGGGACTGGGCAGGGATACGCAGTATTTT
>-|TRBV15|few|TRBJ2-2
CATSSRQATGELFF
TGCGCCACCAGCTCACGACAGGCCACCGGGGAGCTGTTTTTT
>-|TRBV12-5|-|TRBJ2-1
CASGLDKGYNEQFF
TGTGCTAGTGGTCTGGACAAGGGCTACAATGAGCAGTTCTTC
>-|TRBV2|-|TRBJ2-6
CASRRTTKGSGANVLTF
TGTGCCAGCAGAAGGACGACGAAGGGCTCTGGGGCCAACGTCCTGACTTTC
>-|TRBV6-6|-|TRBJ1-3
CASSYSTGGGNTIYF
TGTGCCAGCAGTTACTCGACAGGAGGTGGAAACACCATATATTTT
>-|TRBV20-1|few|TRBJ2-7
CSARGEGYEQYF
TGCAGTGCTAGGGGAGAAGGGTACGAGCAGTACTTC
>-|TRBV5-1|-|TRBJ1-1
CASSISSRDTEAFF
TGCGCCAGCAGCATCAGCTCCCGGGACACTGAAGCTTTCTTT
>TRBD1|TRBV2|few|TRBJ2-5
CASSRRDRGLETQYF
TGTGCCAGCAGCCGCCGGGACAGGGGATTGGAGACCCAGTACTTC
>-|TRBV12-3/TRBV12-4|many|TRBJ2-7
CASSLRGEQYF
TGTGCCAGCAGTTTAAGGGGTGAGCAGTACTTC
>TRBD2|TRBV7-9|-|TRBJ2-1
CASSLEGVLAGVKNEQFF
TGTGCCAGCAGCTTGGAGGGGGTACTAGCGGGAGTTAAAAATGAGCAGTTCTTC
>TRBD1|TRBV10-3|-|TRBJ1-2
CAITFDRGGYTF
TGTGCCATCACCTTTGACAGGGGCGGCTACACCTTC
>-|TRBV6-5|-|TRBJ2-5
CASMAQETQYF
TGTGCCAGCATGGCTCAAGAGACCCAGTACTTC
>-|TRBV11-2|-|TRBJ1-2
CASSGYRVGDGYTF
TGTGCCAGCAGCGGATACAGGGTCGGTGATGGCTACACCTTC
>TRBD2|TRBV5-1|-|TRBJ2-1
CASSTSLAGGYNEQFF
TGCGCCAGCAGCACCAGTTTAGCGGGAGGTTACAATGAGCAGTTCTTC
>TRBD2|TRBV7-2|few|TRBJ2-7
CASTLLAGIYEQYF
TGTGCCAGCACCCTACTAGCGGGAATCTACGAGCAGTACTTC
>-|TRBV10-3|few|TRBJ1-5
CAISEGFGGNQPQHF
TGTGCCATCAGTGAGGGGTTTGGGGGCAATCAGCCCCAGCATTTT
>-|TRBV6-2/TRBV6-3|-|TRBJ1-1
CASSYPLYRAVNGVNTEAFF
TGTGCCAGCAGTTACCCGCTCTACAGGGCTGTAAATGGGGTGAACACTGAAGCTTTCTTT